The clone carrying this T cell receptor beta chain was recorded once. Its antigen is not known. The entry originates in a study of cytomegalovirus exposure and HLA in healthy donors. General observations from the study: Despite most TCR sequences being rare, some public TCRs occurred in many donors. Later, an analysis found that TCR clusters from the first cohort tended to co-occur in the roughly 120 validation repertoires.

Trimming cost V 0 bases and J 6 bases; bases outside gene matches: 7. CDR1 and CDR2 (germline): SGHRS, YFSETQ. The CDR3 loop spans 15 amino acids. TCRdb's copy holds only in-frame clones and misses some; the assay was immunoSEQ multiplex PCR. This table has some 270,000 clones, 65% to 90% appearing once. V and J are TRBV5-1 and TRBJ2-7, with 9 nucleotides matching TRBD2. The sample was PBMCs. This TCR derives from a woman aged 18-29 years in good health and CMV-seronegative. CDR3 in DNA: TGCGCCAGCAGCTTGGGACTAGCGGCCGTAAGCGAGCAGTACTTC. It is translated as CASSLGLAAVSEQYF.